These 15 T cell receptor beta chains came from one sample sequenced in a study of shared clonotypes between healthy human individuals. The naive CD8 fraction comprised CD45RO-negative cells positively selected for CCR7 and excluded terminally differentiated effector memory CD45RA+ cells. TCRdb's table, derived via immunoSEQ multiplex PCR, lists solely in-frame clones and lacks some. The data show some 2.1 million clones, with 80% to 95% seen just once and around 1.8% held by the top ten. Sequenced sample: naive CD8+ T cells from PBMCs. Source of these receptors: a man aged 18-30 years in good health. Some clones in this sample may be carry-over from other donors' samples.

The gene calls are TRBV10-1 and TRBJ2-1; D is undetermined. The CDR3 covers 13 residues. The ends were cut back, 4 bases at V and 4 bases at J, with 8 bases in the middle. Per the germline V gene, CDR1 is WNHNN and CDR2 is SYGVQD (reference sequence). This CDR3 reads CASSGARYNEQFF. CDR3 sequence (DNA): TGCGCCAGCAGTGGGGCCAGGTACAATGAGCAGTTCTTC.

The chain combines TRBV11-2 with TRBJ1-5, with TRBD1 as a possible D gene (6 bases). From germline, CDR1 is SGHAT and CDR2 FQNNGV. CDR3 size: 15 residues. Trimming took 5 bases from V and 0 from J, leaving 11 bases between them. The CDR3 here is CASSTGRYSNQPQHF. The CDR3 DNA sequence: TGTGCCAGCAGCACAGGGCGATATAGCAATCAGCCCCAGCATTTT.

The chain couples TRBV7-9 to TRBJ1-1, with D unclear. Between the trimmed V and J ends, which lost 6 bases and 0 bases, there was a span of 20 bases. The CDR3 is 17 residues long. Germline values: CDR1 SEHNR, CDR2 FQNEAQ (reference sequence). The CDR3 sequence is CASRISDGYPVNTEAFF. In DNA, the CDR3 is TGTGCCAGCAGGATATCGGACGGGTACCCTGTGAACACTGAAGCTTTCTTT.

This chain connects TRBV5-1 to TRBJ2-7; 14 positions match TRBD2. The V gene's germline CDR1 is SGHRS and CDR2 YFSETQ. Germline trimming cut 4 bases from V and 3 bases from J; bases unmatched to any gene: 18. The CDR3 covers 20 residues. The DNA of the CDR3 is TGCGCCAGCAGCATAGGGACTAGCGGGAGTATCGGTAGAACGATCTACGAGCAGTACTTC. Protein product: CASSIGTSGSIGRTIYEQYF.

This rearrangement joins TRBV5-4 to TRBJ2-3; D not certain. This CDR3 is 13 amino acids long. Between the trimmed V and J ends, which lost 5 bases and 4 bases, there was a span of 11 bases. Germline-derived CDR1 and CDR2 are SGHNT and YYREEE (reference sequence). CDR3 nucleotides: TGTGCCAGCAGTTCCCTAGACCCAGATACGCAGTATTTT. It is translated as CASSSLDPDTQYF.

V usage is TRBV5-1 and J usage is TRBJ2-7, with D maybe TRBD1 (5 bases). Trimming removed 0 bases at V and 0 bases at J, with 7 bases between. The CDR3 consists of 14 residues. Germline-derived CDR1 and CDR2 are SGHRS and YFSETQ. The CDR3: CASSLEGDSYEQYF. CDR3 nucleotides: TGCGCCAGCAGCTTGGAAGGGGACTCCTACGAGCAGTACTTC. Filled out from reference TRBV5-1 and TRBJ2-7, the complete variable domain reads KAGVTQTPRYLIKTRGQQVTLSCSPISGHRSVSWYQQTPGQGLQFLFEYFSETQRNKGNFPGRFSGRQFSNSRSEMNVSTLELGDSALYLCASSLEGDSYEQYFGPGTRLTVT.

The CDR3 region is CAWINRERGIEAFF. CDR3 DNA: TGTGCCTGGATAAACAGGGAAAGAGGAATTGAAGCTTTCTTT. The chain employs TRBV30 and TRBJ1-1, with D possibly being TRBD1 (6 bases). CDR3 length equals 14 residues. V was shortened by 4 bases and J by 7 bases, with 19 bases between the two germline ends. Germline loops: CDR1 GTSNPN, CDR2 SVGIG (reference sequence).

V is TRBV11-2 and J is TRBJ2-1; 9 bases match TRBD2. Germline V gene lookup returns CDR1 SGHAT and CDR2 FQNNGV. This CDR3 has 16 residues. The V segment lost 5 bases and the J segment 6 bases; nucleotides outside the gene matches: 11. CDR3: CASSPRGSGSLNEQFF. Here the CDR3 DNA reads TGTGCCAGCAGCCCCCGGGGTAGCGGGAGCCTCAATGAGCAGTTCTTC.

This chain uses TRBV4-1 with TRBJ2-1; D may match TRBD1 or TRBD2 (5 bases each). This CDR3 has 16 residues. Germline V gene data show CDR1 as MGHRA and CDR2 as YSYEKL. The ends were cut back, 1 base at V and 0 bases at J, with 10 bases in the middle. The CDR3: CASSQAGRPSYNEQFF. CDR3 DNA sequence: TGCGCCAGCAGCCAAGCGGGACGACCCTCCTACAATGAGCAGTTCTTC.

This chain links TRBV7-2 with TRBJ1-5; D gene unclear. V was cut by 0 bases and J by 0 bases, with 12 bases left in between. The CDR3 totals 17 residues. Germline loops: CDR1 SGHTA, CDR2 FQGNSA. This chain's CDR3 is CASSLANSVYSNQPQHF. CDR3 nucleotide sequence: TGTGCCAGCAGCTTAGCGAACAGCGTGTATAGCAATCAGCCCCAGCATTTT.

The CDR3 region is CASRPGIAAGELFF. In DNA form, the CDR3 reads TGTGCCAGCAGACCCGGGATTGCGGCCGGGGAGCTGTTTTTT. The rearrangement links TRBV27 to TRBJ2-2, with D tentatively TRBD2 (5 bases). V gave up 6 bases and J gave up 6 bases, with 14 bases separating them. This CDR3 contains 14 residues. CDR1 and CDR2 (germline): MNHEY, SMNVEV (reference sequence).

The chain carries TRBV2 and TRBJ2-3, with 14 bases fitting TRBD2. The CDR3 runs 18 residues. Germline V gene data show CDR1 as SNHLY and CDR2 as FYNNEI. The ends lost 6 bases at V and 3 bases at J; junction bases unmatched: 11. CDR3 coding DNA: TGTGCCAGCAGCCCCACGGTGACTAGCGGGAGGGCAACAGATACGCAGTATTTT. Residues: CASSPTVTSGRATDTQYF.

The CDR3 DNA follows: TGTGCCACCAGCCTTACCCGGACCGGGGAGCTGTTTTTT. Its translation is CATSLTRTGELFF. The chain uses TRBV15 and TRBJ2-2; D remains unclear. The germline V and J ends were trimmed by 5 bases and 5 bases, with 9 bases remaining between them. This CDR3 is 13 amino acids long. In germline, CDR1 is LNHNV, CDR2 YYDKDF (reference sequence). The full variable domain, its missing parts supplied by reference TRBV15 and TRBJ2-2, is DAMVIQNPRYQVTQFGKPVTLSCSQTLNHNVMYWYQQKSSQAPKLLFHYYDKDFNNEADTPDNFQSRRPNTSFCFLDIRSPGLGDTAMYLCATSLTRTGELFFGEGSRLTVL.

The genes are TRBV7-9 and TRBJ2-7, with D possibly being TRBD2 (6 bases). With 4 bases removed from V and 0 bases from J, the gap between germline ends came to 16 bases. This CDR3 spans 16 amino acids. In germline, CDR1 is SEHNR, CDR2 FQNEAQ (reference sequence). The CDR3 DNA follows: TGTGCCAGCAGCTCCTTCGGGGACTTGAGCTCCTACGAGCAGTACTTC. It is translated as CASSSFGDLSSYEQYF.

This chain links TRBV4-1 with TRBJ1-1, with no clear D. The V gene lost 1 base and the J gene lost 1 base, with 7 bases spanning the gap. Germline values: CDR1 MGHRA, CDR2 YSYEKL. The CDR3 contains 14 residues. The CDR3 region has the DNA TGCGCCAGCAGCCAAGTGAACGGGAACACTGAAGCTTTCTTT. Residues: CASSQVNGNTEAFF.